The present T cell receptor (beta chain) was sequenced within a study of T cells of healthy individuals. CDR3 length equals 14 residues. Trimming removed 3 bases from V and 7 bases from J, with 10 bases in between. CDR1 and CDR2 (germline): MGHDK, SYGVNS. TCRdb used MiXCR to reprocess the 5' RACE reads, holding one entry per CDR3 protein. The data hold 40,000 to 60,000 distinct CDR3 sequences, with roughly 15% observed a single time. The table lists this clonotype with many counts. This clonotype originated in a human donor in good health. The chain combines TRBV25-1 with TRBJ1-6; D gene ambiguous. In DNA form, the CDR3 reads TGTGCCAGCAGTGAGGTCAGGAGGAATTCACCCCTCCACTTT. It specifies CASSEVRRNSPLHF. The variable domain in full, completed from reference TRBV25-1 and TRBJ1-6, reads EADIYQTPRYLVIGTGKKITLECSQTMGHDKMYWYQQDPGMELHLIHYSYGVNSTEKGDLSSESTVSRIRTEHFPLTLESARPSHTSQYLCASSEVRRNSPLHFGNGTRLTVT.